This T cell receptor (beta chain) was sequenced during a study of CD8 T cells in ankylosing spondylitis. TCRdb used MiXCR to reprocess the 5' RACE reads, holding one entry per CDR3 protein. This sample yields 250,000 to 300,000 distinct CDR3 sequences, of which over 15% are seen a single time; roughly 8% belongs to the top ten. This clonotype was seen at least ten times. CDR1 is DFQATT, CDR2 SNEGSKA, per germline (reference sequence). Trimming cost V 4 bases and J 0 bases, with 7 bases left between them. The CDR3 extends over 13 amino acids. This chain uses TRBV20-1 with TRBJ1-3; D unclear. The sample consisted of blood, either unsorted or a sorted T cell fraction (not recorded which). The clonotype comes from a male donor with ankylosing spondylitis or in good health (not recorded which). The CDR3 region has the DNA TGCAGTGCTATCTCGGGCTCTGGAAACACCATATATTTT. As protein: CSAISGSGNTIYF.